This TCR beta chain was profiled in a study of T-cell reconstitution after alpha-beta-depleted transplantation in children. Germline V CDR1 and CDR2: KGHDR, SFDVKD. Trimming cost V 8 bases and J 5 bases; bases outside gene matches: 5. The CDR3 runs 14 residues. The authors prepared the TCRbeta library with unique molecular identifiers. TCRdb reanalysed the PCR reads using MiXCR and keeps one entry per CDR3 protein. The sample holds 170,000 or so distinct CDR3 sequences; approximately 7% are singletons and the top ten take approximately 3%. At least ten counts were recorded for this clonotype. The origin of this receptor is a human donor who donated a stem cell graft to a child with Wiskott-Aldrich syndrome. This chain joins TRBV24-1 and TRBJ2-2, with 9 bases matching TRBD1. Source: PBMCs from the stem cell graft donor, taken from the stem cell graft. CDR3 nucleotides: TGTGCCACCAAGGGGACAGGGCGTACCGGGGAGCTGTTTTTT. It encodes CATKGTGRTGELFF.